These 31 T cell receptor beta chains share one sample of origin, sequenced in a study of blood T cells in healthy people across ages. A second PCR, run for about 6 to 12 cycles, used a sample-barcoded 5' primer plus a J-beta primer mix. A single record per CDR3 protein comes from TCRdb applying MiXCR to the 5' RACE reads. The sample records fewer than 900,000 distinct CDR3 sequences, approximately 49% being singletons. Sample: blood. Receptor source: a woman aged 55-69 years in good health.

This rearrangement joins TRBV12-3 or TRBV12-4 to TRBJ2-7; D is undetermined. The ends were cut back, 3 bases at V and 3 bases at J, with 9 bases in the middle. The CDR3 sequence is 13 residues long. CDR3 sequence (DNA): TGTGCCAGCAGTTTCGACATTCTCTACGAGCAGTACTTC. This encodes CASSFDILYEQYF.

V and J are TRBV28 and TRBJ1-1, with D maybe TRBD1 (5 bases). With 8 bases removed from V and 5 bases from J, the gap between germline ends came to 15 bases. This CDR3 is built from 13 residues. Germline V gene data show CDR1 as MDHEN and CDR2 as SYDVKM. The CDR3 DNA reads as TGTGCCAGCGTGGGAGAGGGGCGGACTGAAGCTTTCTTT. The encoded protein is CASVGEGRTEAFF.

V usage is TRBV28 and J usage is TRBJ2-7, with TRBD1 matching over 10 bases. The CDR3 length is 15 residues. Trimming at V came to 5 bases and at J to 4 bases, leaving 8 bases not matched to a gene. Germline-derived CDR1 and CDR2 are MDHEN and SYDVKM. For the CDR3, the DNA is TGTGCCAGCAGTGAGACAGGGGGCGGGGGATACGAGCAGTACTTC. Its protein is CASSETGGGGYEQYF.

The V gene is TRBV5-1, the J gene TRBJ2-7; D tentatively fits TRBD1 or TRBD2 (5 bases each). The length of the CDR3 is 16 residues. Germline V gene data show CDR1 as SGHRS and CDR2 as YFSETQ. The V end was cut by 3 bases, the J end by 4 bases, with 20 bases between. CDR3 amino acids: CASSWRSGGPPYEQYF. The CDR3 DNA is TGCGCCAGCAGCTGGAGATCTGGGGGACCTCCTTACGAGCAGTACTTC.

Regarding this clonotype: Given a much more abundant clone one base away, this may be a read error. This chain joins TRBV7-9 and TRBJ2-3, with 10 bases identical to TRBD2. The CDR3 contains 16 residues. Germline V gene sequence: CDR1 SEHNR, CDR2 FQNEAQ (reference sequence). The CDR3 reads CASSPTSEGAGGQECF. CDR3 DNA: TGTGCCAGCAGCCCTACCTCGGAGGGAGCGGGAGGGCAGGAGTGTTTT.

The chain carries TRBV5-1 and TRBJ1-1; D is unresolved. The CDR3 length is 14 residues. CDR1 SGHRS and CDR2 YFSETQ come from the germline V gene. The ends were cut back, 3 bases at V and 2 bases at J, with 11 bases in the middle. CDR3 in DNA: TGCGCCAGCAGCTGGAACTCTTTAAACACTGAAGCTTTCTTT. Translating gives CASSWNSLNTEAFF.

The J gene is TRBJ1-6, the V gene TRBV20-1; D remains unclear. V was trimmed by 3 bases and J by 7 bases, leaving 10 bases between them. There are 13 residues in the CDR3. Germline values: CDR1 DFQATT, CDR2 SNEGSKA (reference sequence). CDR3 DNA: TGCAGTGCTAGGAGTCGGAAAAATTCACCCCTCCACTTT. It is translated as CSARSRKNSPLHF.

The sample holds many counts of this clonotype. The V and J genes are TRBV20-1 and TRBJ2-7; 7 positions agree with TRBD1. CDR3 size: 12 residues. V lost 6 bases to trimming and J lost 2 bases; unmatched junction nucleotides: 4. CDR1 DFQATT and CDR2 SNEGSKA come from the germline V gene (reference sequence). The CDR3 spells CSAPDRAYEQYF. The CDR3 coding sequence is TGCAGTGCGCCCGACAGGGCCTACGAGCAGTACTTC.

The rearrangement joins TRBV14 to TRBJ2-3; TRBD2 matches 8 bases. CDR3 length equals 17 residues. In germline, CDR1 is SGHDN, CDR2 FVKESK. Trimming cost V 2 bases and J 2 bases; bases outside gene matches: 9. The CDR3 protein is CASSQRGTSGITDTQYF. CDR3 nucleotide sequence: TGTGCCAGCAGCCAAAGAGGAACTAGCGGAATCACAGATACGCAGTATTTT.

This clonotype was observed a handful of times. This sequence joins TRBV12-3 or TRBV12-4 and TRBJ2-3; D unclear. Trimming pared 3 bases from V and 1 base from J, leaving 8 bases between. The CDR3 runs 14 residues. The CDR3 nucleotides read TGTGCCAGCAGTTTGGACCGGCGCACAGATACGCAGTATTTT. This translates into CASSLDRRTDTQYF.

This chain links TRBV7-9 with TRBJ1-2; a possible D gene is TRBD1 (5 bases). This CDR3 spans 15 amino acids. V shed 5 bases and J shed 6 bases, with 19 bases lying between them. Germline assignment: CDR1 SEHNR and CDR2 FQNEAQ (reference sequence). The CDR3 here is CASSPWGESENGYTF. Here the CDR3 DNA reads TGTGCCAGCAGCCCCTGGGGGGAGTCCGAGAATGGCTACACCTTC.

The CDR3 loop is CASSALGAVVGEQYF. Here the CDR3 DNA reads TGTGCCAGCAGCGCCCTCGGGGCAGTGGTGGGCGAGCAGTACTTC. The chain recombines TRBV9 with TRBJ2-7; the D call may be TRBD1 or TRBD2 (5 bases each). CDR1 and CDR2 from the germline V gene are SGDLS and YYNGEE. Trimming took 3 bases from V and 6 from J, leaving 19 bases between them. The CDR3 covers 15 residues. The full variable domain, completed using reference TRBV9 and TRBJ2-7, is DSGVTQTPKHLITATGQRVTLRCSPRSGDLSVYWYQQSLDQGLQFLIQYYNGEERAKGNILERFSAQQFPDLHSELNLSSLELGDSALYFCASSALGAVVGEQYFGPGTRLTVT.

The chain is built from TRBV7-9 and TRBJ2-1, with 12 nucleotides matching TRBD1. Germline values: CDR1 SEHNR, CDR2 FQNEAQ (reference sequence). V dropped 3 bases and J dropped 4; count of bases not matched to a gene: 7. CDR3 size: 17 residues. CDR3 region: CASSLVGTGGWYNEQFF. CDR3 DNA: TGTGCCAGCAGCTTGGTAGGGACAGGGGGCTGGTACAATGAGCAGTTCTTC.

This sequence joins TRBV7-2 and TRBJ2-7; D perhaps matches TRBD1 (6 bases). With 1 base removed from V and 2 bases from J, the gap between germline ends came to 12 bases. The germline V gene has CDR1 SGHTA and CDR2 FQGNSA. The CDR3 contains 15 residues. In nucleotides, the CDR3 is TGTGCCAGCAGCTTAGTTTGGGGGCCTACCTACGAGCAGTACTTC. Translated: CASSLVWGPTYEQYF.

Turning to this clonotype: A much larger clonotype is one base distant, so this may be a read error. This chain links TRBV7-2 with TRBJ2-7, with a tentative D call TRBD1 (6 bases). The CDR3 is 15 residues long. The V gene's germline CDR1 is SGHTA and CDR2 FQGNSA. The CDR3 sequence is CAGSLEIRGTYEQYF. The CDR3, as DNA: TGTGCCGGCAGCTTAGAGATCAGGGGCACCTACGAGCAGTACTTC.

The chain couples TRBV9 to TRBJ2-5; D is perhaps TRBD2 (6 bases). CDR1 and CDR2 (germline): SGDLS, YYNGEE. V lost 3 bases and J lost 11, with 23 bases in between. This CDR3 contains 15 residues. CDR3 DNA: TGTGCCAGCAGCGCCTCACCCCGGGGGAATGGAGAGCAGTACTTC. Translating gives CASSASPRGNGEQYF. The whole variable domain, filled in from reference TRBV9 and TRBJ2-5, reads DSGVTQTPKHLITATGQRVTLRCSPRSGDLSVYWYQQSLDQGLQFLIQYYNGEERAKGNILERFSAQQFPDLHSELNLSSLELGDSALYFCASSASPRGNGEQYFGPGTRLLVL.

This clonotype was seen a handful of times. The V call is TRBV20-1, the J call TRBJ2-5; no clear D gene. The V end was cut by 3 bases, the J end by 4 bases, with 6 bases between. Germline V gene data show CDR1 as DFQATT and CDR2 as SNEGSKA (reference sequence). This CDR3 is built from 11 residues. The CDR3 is CSASGVETQYF. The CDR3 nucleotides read TGCAGTGCTAGTGGGGTAGAGACCCAGTACTTC.

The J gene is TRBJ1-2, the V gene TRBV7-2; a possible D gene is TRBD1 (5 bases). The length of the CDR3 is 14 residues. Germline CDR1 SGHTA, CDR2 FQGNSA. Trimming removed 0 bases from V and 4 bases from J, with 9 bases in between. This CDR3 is CASSLAGALYGYTF. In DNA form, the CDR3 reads TGTGCCAGCAGCTTAGCAGGGGCTCTCTATGGCTACACCTTC.

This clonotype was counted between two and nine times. The CDR3 loop reads CASSSRGRLSYEQYF. The CDR3 DNA follows: TGTGCCAGCAGTTCCAGGGGGCGATTGAGCTACGAGCAGTACTTC. V is TRBV28 and J is TRBJ2-7; 8 bases are shared with TRBD1. CDR1 is MDHEN and CDR2 is SYDVKM in the germline V gene. The CDR3 spans 15 residues. V lost 4 bases to trimming and J lost 3 bases; unmatched junction nucleotides: 8.

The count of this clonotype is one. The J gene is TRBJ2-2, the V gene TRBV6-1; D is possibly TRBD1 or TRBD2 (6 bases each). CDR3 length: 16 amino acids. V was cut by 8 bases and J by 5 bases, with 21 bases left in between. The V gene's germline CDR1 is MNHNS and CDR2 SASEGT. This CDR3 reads CASGGRGTILTGELFF. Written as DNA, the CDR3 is TGTGCCAGCGGGGGGCGCGGGACGATACTAACCGGGGAGCTGTTTTTT.

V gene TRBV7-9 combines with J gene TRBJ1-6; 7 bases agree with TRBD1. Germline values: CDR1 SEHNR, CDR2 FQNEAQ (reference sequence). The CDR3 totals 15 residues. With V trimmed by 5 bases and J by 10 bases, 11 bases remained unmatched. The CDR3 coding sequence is TGTGCCAGCAGCCACTTTGACAGGGAAGGATCACCCCTCCACTTT. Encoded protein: CASSHFDREGSPLHF.

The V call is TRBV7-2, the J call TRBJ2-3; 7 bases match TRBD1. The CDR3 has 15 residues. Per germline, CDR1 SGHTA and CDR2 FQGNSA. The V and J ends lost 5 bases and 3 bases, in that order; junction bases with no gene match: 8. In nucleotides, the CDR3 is TGTGCCAGCAGCACCAGACAGGGTGTAACAGATACGCAGTATTTT. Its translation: CASSTRQGVTDTQYF.

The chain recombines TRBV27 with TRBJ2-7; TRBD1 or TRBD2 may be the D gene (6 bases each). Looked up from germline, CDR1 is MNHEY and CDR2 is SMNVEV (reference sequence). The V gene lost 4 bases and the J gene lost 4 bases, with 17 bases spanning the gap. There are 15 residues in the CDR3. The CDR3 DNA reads TGTGCCAGCAGTTCATTACAGGGAGGTAGTTACGAGCAGTACTTC. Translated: CASSSLQGGSYEQYF.

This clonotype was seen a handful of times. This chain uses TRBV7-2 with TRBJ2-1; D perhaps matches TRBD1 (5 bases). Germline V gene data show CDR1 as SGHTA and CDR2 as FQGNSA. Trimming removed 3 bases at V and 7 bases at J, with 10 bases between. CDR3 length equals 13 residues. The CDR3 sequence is CASSFSAGNEQFF. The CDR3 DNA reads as TGTGCCAGCAGCTTTTCAGCAGGGAATGAGCAGTTCTTC.

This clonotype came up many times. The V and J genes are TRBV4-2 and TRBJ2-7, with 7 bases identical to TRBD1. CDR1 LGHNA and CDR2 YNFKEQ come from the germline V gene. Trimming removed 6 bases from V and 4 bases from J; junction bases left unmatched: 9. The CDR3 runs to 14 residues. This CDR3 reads CASSRGDSKYEQYF. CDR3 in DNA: TGTGCCAGCAGTCGAGGGGACAGTAAGTACGAGCAGTACTTC.

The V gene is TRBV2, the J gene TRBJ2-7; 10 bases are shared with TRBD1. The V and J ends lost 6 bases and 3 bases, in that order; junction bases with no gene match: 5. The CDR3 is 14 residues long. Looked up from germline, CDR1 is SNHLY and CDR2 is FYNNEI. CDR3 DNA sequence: TGTGCCAGCAGCCGGGACAGGGGACTCTACGAGCAGTACTTC. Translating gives CASSRDRGLYEQYF.

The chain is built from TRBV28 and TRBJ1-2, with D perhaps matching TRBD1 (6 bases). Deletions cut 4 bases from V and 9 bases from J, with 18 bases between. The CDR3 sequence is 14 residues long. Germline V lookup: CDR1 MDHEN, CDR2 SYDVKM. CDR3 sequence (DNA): TGTGCCAGCAGTTCGCCGGGACACCCGGCGAGCTACACCTTC. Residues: CASSSPGHPASYTF.

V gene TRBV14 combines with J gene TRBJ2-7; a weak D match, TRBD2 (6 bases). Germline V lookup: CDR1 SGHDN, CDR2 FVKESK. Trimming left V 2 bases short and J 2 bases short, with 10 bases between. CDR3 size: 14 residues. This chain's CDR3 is CASSQLAAPYEQYF. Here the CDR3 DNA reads TGTGCCAGCAGCCAATTAGCGGCCCCCTACGAGCAGTACTTC.

CDR3 region: CASSQEGASGRAFF. As DNA, the CDR3 is TGTGCCAGCAGCCAAGAAGGGGCGTCGGGAAGGGCTTTCTTT. V gene TRBV3-1 combines with J gene TRBJ1-1, with a tentative D call TRBD1 (5 bases). Germline V CDR1 and CDR2: LGHDT, YNNKEL (reference sequence). The CDR3 length is 14 residues. V lost 0 bases, J lost 11 bases, and 16 bases lay in between.

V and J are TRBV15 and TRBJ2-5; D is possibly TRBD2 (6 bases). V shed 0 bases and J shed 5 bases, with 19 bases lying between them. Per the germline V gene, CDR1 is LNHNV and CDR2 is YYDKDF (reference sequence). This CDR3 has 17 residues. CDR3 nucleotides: TGTGCCACCAGCAGAGATTTTGGGACTGGGCCACAGGAGACCCAGTACTTC. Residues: CATSRDFGTGPQETQYF.

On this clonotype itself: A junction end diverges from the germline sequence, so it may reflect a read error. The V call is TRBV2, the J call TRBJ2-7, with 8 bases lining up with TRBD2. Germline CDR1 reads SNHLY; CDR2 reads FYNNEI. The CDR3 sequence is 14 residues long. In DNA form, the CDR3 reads TGTGCTAGCAGGACGGGACTAGTGGGCTACGAGCAGTACTTC. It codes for CASRTGLVGYEQYF. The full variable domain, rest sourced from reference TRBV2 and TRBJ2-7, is EPEVTQTPSHQVTQMGQEVILRCVPISNHLYFYWYRQILGQKVEFLVSFYNNEISEKSEIFDDQFSVERPDGSNFTLKIRSTKLEDSAMYFCASRTGLVGYEQYFGPGTRLTVT.